A single sample is the source of the 3 T cell receptor beta chains below, sequenced in a study of T cell responses to AZD1222 COVID-19 vaccine. Libraries were prepared by immunoSEQ multiplex PCR; TCRdb keeps only in-frame clonotypes and omits some of them. Altogether over 100,000 clones are present, around 89% being singletons, with the ten largest covering 3.5% to 4.5%. Sample: peripheral blood, taken on day 0 of AZD1222 vaccination. The receptors were sampled from an adult in good health.

The chain uses TRBV6-1 and TRBJ2-1, with 9 bases aligning to TRBD2. There are 16 residues in the CDR3. Germline loops: CDR1 MNHNS, CDR2 SASEGT. The ends lost 1 base at V and 3 bases at J; junction bases unmatched: 4. The CDR3 is CASSEDVAGVYNEQFF. The DNA of the CDR3 is TGTGCCAGCAGTGAAGATGTAGCGGGGGTCTACAATGAGCAGTTCTTC.

The chain joins TRBV5-4 to TRBJ1-2; 7 nucleotides align to TRBD1. V shed 4 bases, J shed 5 bases, and the junction held 8 bases outside the gene matches. Germline-derived CDR1 and CDR2 are SGHNT and YYREEE (reference sequence). This CDR3 is built from 14 residues. CDR3 sequence (DNA): TGTGCCAGCAGCCAGGGGGGGGGCACGTATGGCTACACCTTC. It encodes CASSQGGGTYGYTF.

The gene calls are TRBV5-3 and TRBJ1-3, with D possibly being TRBD1 (6 bases). TRBV5-3 is an open reading frame, and its role is uncertain. V lost 6 bases to trimming and J lost 0 bases, with 13 bases between them. CDR3 length: 15 residues. The DNA for the CDR3 is TGTGCCAGAAATAGGGAGGGGGACTCTGGAAACACCATATATTTT. Translating it yields CARNREGDSGNTIYF.